Each of the 30 T cell receptor beta chains below was sequenced from the same sample in a study of a mutant IDH1 vaccine in newly diagnosed glioma. Generated by immunoSEQ multiplex PCR, the TCRdb table keeps only in-frame clones and is missing some. The repertoire includes fewer than 45,000 clones, approximately 90% of them detected once, and 3.9% sits in the top ten. No antigen has been assigned to these receptors. Time point reported: week 23, last vaccination. All doses held 300 ug of mutant IDH1 20-mer peptide, with topical imiquimod. The sample consisted of PBMCs, taken from a glioma patient whose treatment included an IDH1 peptide vaccine. These receptors were collected from a man aged 45-65 years with glioma.

This rearrangement joins TRBV5-1 to TRBJ1-1, with 7 bases identical to TRBD1. The ends lost 1 base at V and 0 bases at J; junction bases unmatched: 6. CDR1 is SGHRS, CDR2 YFSETQ, per germline. This CDR3 is 16 amino acids long. The chain's CDR3 is CASSLSPTGLNTEAFF. CDR3 nucleotide sequence: TGCGCCAGCAGCTTGTCCCCGACAGGGTTGAACACTGAAGCTTTCTTT. The whole variable domain, remainder taken from reference TRBV5-1 and TRBJ1-1, is KAGVTQTPRYLIKTRGQQVTLSCSPISGHRSVSWYQQTPGQGLQFLFEYFSETQRNKGNFPGRFSGRQFSNSRSEMNVSTLELGDSALYLCASSLSPTGLNTEAFFGQGTRLTVV.

The J gene is TRBJ2-7, the V gene TRBV2; the D is unclear. CDR1 and CDR2 from the germline V gene are SNHLY and FYNNEI. Trimming stripped 3 bases from V and 3 bases from J, with 6 bases between. CDR3 length: 12 amino acids. CDR3 region: CASSDRIYEQYF. The CDR3 nucleotides read TGTGCCAGCAGTGACAGGATCTACGAGCAGTACTTC. The whole variable domain, remainder taken from reference TRBV2 and TRBJ2-7, is EPEVTQTPSHQVTQMGQEVILRCVPISNHLYFYWYRQILGQKVEFLVSFYNNEISEKSEIFDDQFSVERPDGSNFTLKIRSTKLEDSAMYFCASSDRIYEQYFGPGTRLTVT.

The chain carries TRBV14 and TRBJ2-5; D is ambiguous. Trimming took 4 bases from V and 1 from J, leaving 19 bases between them. The CDR3 is 17 residues long. The germline gives CDR1 SGHDN, CDR2 FVKESK. CDR3 amino acids: CASSRTKIRRSQETQYF. Written as DNA, the CDR3 is TGTGCCAGCAGCCGAACTAAAATACGGCGTTCCCAAGAGACCCAGTACTTC.

This clone was detected a few times. The CDR3 here is CASSPTREDTEAFF. CDR3 in DNA: TGTGCCAGCAGCCCGACGAGGGAAGACACTGAAGCTTTCTTT. The chain combines TRBV16 with TRBJ1-1, with D uncertain. In germline, CDR1 is KGHSY, CDR2 FQNENV. CDR3 size: 14 residues. With 4 bases removed from V and 3 bases from J, the gap between germline ends came to 12 bases.

Details on this clone: The sample contains more than one DNA sequence encoding this CDR3. The chain is built from TRBV30 and TRBJ1-2; TRBD1 is a possible D gene (5 bases). The germline V and J ends were trimmed by 0 bases and 5 bases, with 7 bases remaining between them. There are 12 residues in the CDR3. CDR1 and CDR2 from the germline V gene are GTSNPN and SVGIG (reference sequence). In DNA, the CDR3 is TGTGCCTGGAGTGTATCAGGGTATGGCTACACCTTC. It encodes CAWSVSGYGYTF.

The chain is built from TRBV2 and TRBJ1-4, with D uncertain. Germline loops: CDR1 SNHLY, CDR2 FYNNEI. Deletions cut 4 bases from V and 3 bases from J, with 9 bases between. CDR3 length equals 14 residues. Here the CDR3 DNA reads TGTGCCAGCAGTGTGGGATGGGCTAATGAAAAACTGTTTTTT. Translated, it gives CASSVGWANEKLFF.

The CDR3 DNA reads as TGTGCCACCAGCAGAGTACTGGGCAGCACCGACAGGGAGACCCAGTACTTC. It is translated as CATSRVLGSTDRETQYF. The V and J genes are TRBV15 and TRBJ2-5, with a possible D match to TRBD1 (6 bases). Trimming left V 1 base short and J 5 bases short, with 20 bases between. The germline CDR1 and CDR2 sequences are LNHNV and YYDKDF (reference sequence). The CDR3 runs to 17 residues.

The gene calls are TRBV7-3 and TRBJ2-1, with 10 positions matching TRBD2. CDR1 SGHTA and CDR2 FQGTGA come from the germline V gene. V shed 3 bases, J shed 9 bases, and the junction held 17 bases outside the gene matches. The CDR3 length is 18 residues. The CDR3 sequence: CASSFSGRAGGPQSEQFF. DNA for the CDR3: TGTGCCAGCAGCTTCAGCGGGAGGGCCGGGGGTCCACAAAGTGAGCAGTTCTTC.

The chain has TRBV2 and TRBJ1-5; D is possibly TRBD1 (5 bases). V lost 6 bases, J lost 9 bases, and 12 bases lay in between. Per germline, CDR1 SNHLY and CDR2 FYNNEI. The CDR3 contains 12 residues. The CDR3 nucleotides read TGTGCCAGCAGGGACTCGGGGGGGCCCCAGCATTTT. This gives the protein CASRDSGGPQHF. Full variable domain (missing parts from reference TRBV2 and TRBJ1-5): EPEVTQTPSHQVTQMGQEVILRCVPISNHLYFYWYRQILGQKVEFLVSFYNNEISEKSEIFDDQFSVERPDGSNFTLKIRSTKLEDSAMYFCASRDSGGPQHFGDGTRLSIL.

This clone was counted once. The V call is TRBV4-1, the J call TRBJ2-1; D not resolved. The CDR3 has 20 residues. Germline V CDR1 and CDR2: MGHRA, YSYEKL. V was cut by 1 base and J by 3 bases, with 25 bases left in between. CDR3 coding DNA: TGCGCCAGCAGCCAAGGGTTGGTTCCGGGTGGCAACCCCAACTACAATGAGCAGTTCTTC. Protein: CASSQGLVPGGNPNYNEQFF.

The rearrangement uses TRBV5-1 and TRBJ1-4; 8 bases are shared with TRBD1. Germline V gives CDR1 SGHRS, CDR2 YFSETQ. Germline trimming cut 4 bases from V and 8 bases from J; bases unmatched to any gene: 10. CDR3 size: 15 residues. The CDR3 is CASSAQRTGNEKLFF. CDR3 in DNA: TGCGCCAGCAGCGCCCAAAGGACAGGGAACGAAAAACTGTTTTTT.

V and J are TRBV27 and TRBJ2-5; no reliable D call. V was cut by 8 bases and J by 4 bases, with 14 bases left in between. The CDR3 is made up of 13 amino acids. The germline V gene encodes CDR1 MNHEY and CDR2 SMNVEV (reference sequence). CDR3 DNA sequence: TGTGCCAGCTCCCGAGGCGGCTTAGAGACCCAGTACTTC. Protein: CASSRGGLETQYF.

J is TRBJ2-1 and V is TRBV15; D is possibly TRBD1 or TRBD2 (5 bases each). The CDR3 runs 17 residues. Germline V gene lookup returns CDR1 LNHNV and CDR2 YYDKDF (reference sequence). V lost 5 bases to trimming and J lost 1 base, with 18 bases between them. Written as DNA, the CDR3 is TGTGCCACCAGCGGGGACGGTGGGCGGACTTCCTACAATGAGCAGTTCTTC. Encoded protein: CATSGDGGRTSYNEQFF.

V is TRBV7-6 and J is TRBJ2-1; D is perhaps TRBD1 (6 bases). The length of the CDR3 is 17 residues. The V gene's germline CDR1 is SGHVS and CDR2 FNYEAQ. V was pared by 4 bases and J by 8 bases, with 24 bases between. CDR3 amino acids: CASSSLPIGTLHHEQFF. The CDR3 DNA reads as TGTGCCAGCAGCTCCTTACCCATCGGGACACTTCATCATGAGCAGTTCTTC. Filled out from reference TRBV7-6 and TRBJ2-1, the complete variable domain reads GAGVSQSPRYKVTKRGQDVALRCDPISGHVSLYWYRQALGQGPEFLTYFNYEAQQDKSGLPNDRFSAERPEGSISTLTIQRTEQRDSAMYRCASSSLPIGTLHHEQFFGPGTRLTVL.

The chain recombines TRBV6-5 with TRBJ1-1, with 11 bases fitting TRBD1. V trimming: 5 bases; J trimming: 6 bases; junction bases outside the gene matches: 8. Germline assignment: CDR1 MNHEY and CDR2 SVGAGI. This CDR3 spans 15 amino acids. The CDR3 DNA is TGTGCCAGCAGTACACCGGGACAGGGGGACCCTGAAGCTTTCTTT. It codes for CASSTPGQGDPEAFF.

The chain uses TRBV5-1 and TRBJ2-2; tentatively, D is TRBD1 (6 bases). Germline CDR1 and CDR2: SGHRS and YFSETQ. Trimming took 4 bases from V and 0 from J, leaving 16 bases between them. The CDR3 has 17 amino acids. Here the CDR3 reads CASSKRSGTTNTGELFF. The CDR3 bases are TGCGCCAGCAGCAAGAGGTCCGGGACAACGAACACCGGGGAGCTGTTTTTT.

CDR3 region: CASSEWAGNADTQYF. In DNA, the CDR3 is TGCGCCAGCAGTGAGTGGGCAGGTAACGCAGATACGCAGTATTTT. V gene TRBV10-2 combines with J gene TRBJ2-3; D gene uncertain. Between the trimmed V and J ends, which lost 1 base and 4 bases, there was a span of 12 bases. This CDR3 is built from 15 residues. Germline assignment: CDR1 WSHSY and CDR2 SAAADI.

V and J are TRBV18 and TRBJ2-3, with 7 bases aligning to TRBD1. Germline V gives CDR1 KGHSH, CDR2 LQKENI. The junction had 11 bases not matched to a gene; V was cut back by 4 bases and J by 1 base. This CDR3 contains 17 residues. The CDR3 spells CASSRTRDRSRTDTQYF. The CDR3 DNA reads as TGTGCCAGCTCACGTACCCGGGACAGAAGCCGCACAGATACGCAGTATTTT.

This clone was seen just once. This chain joins TRBV4-1 and TRBJ1-6; no firm D call. The CDR3 contains 15 residues. CDR1 and CDR2 (germline): MGHRA, YSYEKL. V lost 0 bases and J 7 bases, leaving 10 bases between the germline ends. As DNA, the CDR3 is TGCGCCAGCAGCCAAGAGGTAGCCGGGAATTCACCCCTCCACTTT. As protein: CASSQEVAGNSPLHF.

The chain is built from TRBV6-5 and TRBJ2-7; D unresolved. Germline CDR1 MNHEY, CDR2 SVGAGI. The CDR3 is made up of 16 amino acids. The ends were cut back, 0 bases at V and 0 bases at J, with 12 bases in the middle. The CDR3 region is CASSYSALGFSYEQYF. CDR3 in DNA: TGTGCCAGCAGTTACTCGGCCTTAGGTTTCTCCTACGAGCAGTACTTC.

The chain uses TRBV2 and TRBJ2-7; no clear D. Germline lookup yields CDR1 SNHLY and CDR2 FYNNEI. The CDR3 sequence is 14 residues long. V lost 2 bases to trimming and J lost 4 bases, with 12 bases between them. CDR3 sequence: CASSELDPVYEQYF. The CDR3, as DNA: TGTGCCAGCAGTGAACTGGACCCAGTTTACGAGCAGTACTTC.

J is TRBJ1-5 and V is TRBV18; 8 bases align to TRBD1. Per the germline V gene, CDR1 is KGHSH and CDR2 is LQKENI. This CDR3 spans 16 amino acids. The junction had 7 bases not matched to a gene; V was cut back by 6 bases and J by 0 bases. CDR3 coding DNA: TGTGCCAGCTCGAGGGACGGACAGGGTAGCAATCAGCCCCAGCATTTT. This translates into CASSRDGQGSNQPQHF.

V and J are TRBV25-1 and TRBJ2-3; the D gene is possibly TRBD2 (5 bases). Germline CDR1 reads MGHDK; CDR2 reads SYGVNS. V lost 11 bases, J lost 6 bases, and 6 bases lay in between. The CDR3 runs 9 residues. Here the CDR3 reads CASGDTQYF. The CDR3 bases are TGTGCCTCGGGGGATACGCAGTATTTT.

On this clone itself: Germline and junction disagree at one end, which may indicate a read error. Distinct nucleotide sequences in the sample also encode this CDR3. V is TRBV9 and J is TRBJ1-6, with a weak D call TRBD1 (5 bases). The CDR3 has 16 amino acids. The germline CDR1 and CDR2 sequences are SGDLS and YYNGEE. CDR3 loop: CASSVRGVSTNSPLHF. For the CDR3, the DNA is TGTGCCAGCAGCGTACGAGGGGTCAGTACGAATTCGCCCCTCCACTTT.

The chain joins TRBV19 to TRBJ1-5, with unresolved D. Germline CDR1 LNHDA, CDR2 SQIVND (reference sequence). Trimming cost V 3 bases and J 0 bases, with 12 bases left between them. This CDR3 is 16 amino acids long. CDR3 DNA sequence: TGTGCCAGTAGTATCGTGGGAGCTTATAGCAATCAGCCCCAGCATTTT. Its protein product is CASSIVGAYSNQPQHF.

Here the CDR3 DNA reads TGTGCCAGCAGCTCGATTTGGACAGGGGAGACCCAGTACTTC. Its translation: CASSSIWTGETQYF. The rearrangement links TRBV7-2 to TRBJ2-5; 8 bases map to TRBD1. The V and J ends lost 4 bases and 5 bases, in that order; junction bases with no gene match: 6. This CDR3 is 14 amino acids long. Germline values: CDR1 SGHTA, CDR2 FQGNSA. The full variable domain, completed using reference TRBV7-2 and TRBJ2-5, is GAGVSQSPSNKVTEKGKDVELRCDPISGHTALYWYRQSLGQGLEFLIYFQGNSAPDKSGLPSDRFSAERTGGSVSTLTIQRTQQEDSAVYLCASSSIWTGETQYFGPGTRLLVL.

This sequence joins TRBV5-1 and TRBJ2-1; maybe TRBD2 (7 bases). Germline V gene lookup returns CDR1 SGHRS and CDR2 YFSETQ. This CDR3 contains 17 residues. With 4 bases removed from V and 4 bases from J, the gap between germline ends came to 21 bases. The CDR3 bases are TGCGCCAGCAGCACGAGAGGGGGGGCCGTTCAGTACAATGAGCAGTTCTTC. This codes for CASSTRGGAVQYNEQFF.

This clone was recorded only once. The chain links TRBV10-2 to TRBJ2-3; D is undetermined. Trimming cost V 5 bases and J 0 bases, with 3 bases left between them. CDR1 and CDR2 from the germline V gene are WSHSY and SAAADI. The CDR3 is made up of 12 amino acids. CDR3 amino acids: CASSRSTDTQYF. The CDR3 DNA reads as TGCGCCAGCAGTAGGAGCACAGATACGCAGTATTTT.

The rearrangement links TRBV6-5 to TRBJ1-4, with D possibly matching TRBD1 (6 bases). The V gene's germline CDR1 is MNHEY and CDR2 SVGAGI. V dropped 11 bases and J dropped 5 bases, with 18 bases sitting between them. There are 14 residues in the CDR3. In DNA, the CDR3 is TGTGCCTGTAAGGGAGGGGGGGTGAATGAAAAACTGTTTTTT. Its translation is CACKGGGVNEKLFF.

V is TRBV28 and J is TRBJ2-7; D gene ambiguous. CDR3 length: 15 amino acids. Trimming removed 2 bases from V and 2 bases from J, with 13 bases in between. Germline V CDR1 and CDR2: MDHEN, SYDVKM. The CDR3, as DNA: TGTGCCAGCAGTTTAGTTGACACCCAAGCCTACGAGCAGTACTTC. Translated, it gives CASSLVDTQAYEQYF.